These T cell receptor beta chains were read from a single sample in a study of vaccination and CD4 T cells after COVID-19. Each CDR3 protein is one row after TCRdb ran MiXCR on the PCR reads. This table holds about 8,700 distinct CDR3 sequences, 55% to 65% found once. The antigens of these receptors remain unknown. The sample comprised CD4+ T cells from blood, cultured in vitro. These receptors all come from a human donor who had recovered from COVID-19. CDR3s include the opening cysteine and the closing phenylalanine or tryptophan. A D gene is named only where the DNA matches it firmly. Clone size is shown for a subset of rows, as once, few, many or a class of expanded clone.

v_call: TRBV7-2; j_call: TRBJ2-1; d_call: .; clone_size: .; cdr3_aa: CASSYGPGGGQFF; cdr3_nt: TGTGCCAGCAGCTACGGGCCTGGGGGCGGGCAGTTCTTC
v_call: TRBV24-1; j_call: TRBJ1-1; d_call: .; clone_size: few; cdr3_aa: CATSDGSRRSTEAFF; cdr3_nt: TGTGCCACCAGTGATGGGAGTCGAAGGAGCACTGAAGCTTTCTTT
v_call: TRBV12-3/TRBV12-4; j_call: TRBJ1-1; d_call: .; clone_size: .; cdr3_aa: CASSHRSVNTEAFF; cdr3_nt: TGTGCCAGCAGCCACCGCTCGGTGAACACTGAAGCTTTCTTT
v_call: TRBV12-3/TRBV12-4; j_call: TRBJ1-1; d_call: TRBD1; clone_size: few; cdr3_aa: CASSKQGFTEAFF; cdr3_nt: TGTGCCAGCAGTAAACAGGGGTTCACTGAAGCTTTCTTT
v_call: TRBV7-2; j_call: TRBJ2-3; d_call: TRBD1; clone_size: .; cdr3_aa: CASSQLGQGTDTQYF; cdr3_nt: TGTGCCAGCAGCCAGTTGGGACAGGGCACAGATACGCAGTATTTT
v_call: TRBV10-2; j_call: TRBJ2-1; d_call: .; clone_size: .; cdr3_aa: CASVGMGLDNEQFF; cdr3_nt: TGCGCCAGTGTAGGTATGGGACTCGACAATGAGCAGTTCTTC
v_call: TRBV6-1; j_call: TRBJ2-1; d_call: TRBD1; clone_size: .; cdr3_aa: CASREDRGTYNEQFF; cdr3_nt: TGTGCCAGCAGAGAAGACAGGGGGACATACAATGAGCAGTTCTTC
v_call: TRBV19; j_call: TRBJ1-2; d_call: .; clone_size: .; cdr3_aa: CASSDWALANYGYTF; cdr3_nt: TGTGCCAGCTCAGACTGGGCGTTAGCTAACTATGGCTACACCTTC
v_call: TRBV2; j_call: TRBJ2-3; d_call: TRBD1; clone_size: .; cdr3_aa: CASSADRGRGDTQYF; cdr3_nt: TGTGCCAGCAGTGCGGACAGGGGGCGTGGAGATACGCAGTATTTT
v_call: TRBV7-2; j_call: TRBJ2-2; d_call: TRBD2; clone_size: .; cdr3_aa: CASSLVSWTSRAGELFF; cdr3_nt: TGTGCCAGCAGCTTAGTTTCTTGGACTAGCCGGGCCGGGGAGCTGTTTTTT
v_call: TRBV11-2; j_call: TRBJ1-2; d_call: TRBD1; clone_size: .; cdr3_aa: CASSSRPVKTGEDYGYTF; cdr3_nt: TGTGCCAGCAGCTCCCGCCCAGTAAAAACAGGGGAGGACTATGGCTACACCTTC
v_call: TRBV20-1; j_call: TRBJ2-5; d_call: TRBD2; clone_size: .; cdr3_aa: CSASLAGRRETQYF; cdr3_nt: TGCAGTGCTAGCCTAGCGGGAAGGAGAGAGACCCAGTACTTC
v_call: TRBV12-3/TRBV12-4; j_call: TRBJ1-5; d_call: .; clone_size: .; cdr3_aa: CASSLRGIGNQPQHF; cdr3_nt: TGTGCCAGCAGTCTTCGGGGCATTGGCAATCAGCCCCAGCATTTT
v_call: TRBV6-1; j_call: TRBJ1-1; d_call: .; clone_size: .; cdr3_aa: CASRRSREGTEAFF; cdr3_nt: TGTGCCAGCAGAAGAAGCAGGGAAGGCACTGAAGCTTTCTTT
v_call: TRBV11-2; j_call: TRBJ2-7; d_call: .; clone_size: .; cdr3_aa: CASSLDRYEQYF; cdr3_nt: TGTGCCAGCAGCTTAGATCGGTACGAGCAGTACTTC
v_call: TRBV6-5; j_call: TRBJ2-1; d_call: .; clone_size: few; cdr3_aa: CASSYSAGFKYNEQFF; cdr3_nt: TGTGCCAGCAGTTACTCGGCGGGCTTCAAGTACAATGAGCAGTTCTTC
v_call: TRBV11-2; j_call: TRBJ1-1; d_call: .; clone_size: few; cdr3_aa: CASSLSGALNTEAFF; cdr3_nt: TGTGCCAGCAGCTTGTCCGGTGCACTCAACACTGAAGCTTTCTTT
v_call: TRBV6-2/TRBV6-3; j_call: TRBJ1-1; d_call: TRBD1; clone_size: .; cdr3_aa: CASRYTGTGAFF; cdr3_nt: TGTGCCAGCAGATACACCGGGACAGGAGCTTTCTTT
v_call: TRBV6-2/TRBV6-3; j_call: TRBJ2-5; d_call: TRBD2; clone_size: few; cdr3_aa: CASRPAGAVQETQYF; cdr3_nt: TGTGCCAGCAGACCAGCGGGGGCCGTCCAAGAGACCCAGTACTTC
v_call: TRBV6-1; j_call: TRBJ1-2; d_call: .; clone_size: .; cdr3_aa: CASTSAPGMGGYTF; cdr3_nt: TGTGCCAGCACCTCAGCCCCCGGTATGGGTGGCTACACCTTC
v_call: TRBV14; j_call: TRBJ1-1; d_call: .; clone_size: .; cdr3_aa: CASSQYLNTEAFF; cdr3_nt: TGTGCCAGCAGCCAGTACCTGAACACTGAAGCTTTCTTT
v_call: TRBV7-9; j_call: TRBJ2-4; d_call: TRBD2; clone_size: .; cdr3_aa: CASSLGGGNLAKNIQYF; cdr3_nt: TGTGCCAGCAGCTTAGGGGGGGGGAATCTAGCCAAAAACATTCAGTACTTC
v_call: TRBV24-1; j_call: TRBJ1-2; d_call: .; clone_size: few; cdr3_aa: CATSGSSPGRSIYGYTF; cdr3_nt: TGTGCCACCAGTGGGTCGTCCCCAGGGAGAAGCATCTATGGCTACACCTTC
v_call: TRBV27; j_call: TRBJ1-2; d_call: .; clone_size: .; cdr3_aa: CASSPSSGASYGYTF; cdr3_nt: TGTGCCAGCAGTCCCTCGTCAGGGGCTAGCTATGGCTACACCTTC
v_call: TRBV7-2; j_call: TRBJ2-5; d_call: .; clone_size: .; cdr3_aa: CASSFRLTETQYF; cdr3_nt: TGTGCCAGCAGCTTCCGGTTAACGGAGACCCAGTACTTC
v_call: TRBV28; j_call: TRBJ1-1; d_call: .; clone_size: .; cdr3_aa: CASSPPGRNTEAFF; cdr3_nt: TGTGCCAGCAGTCCTCCCGGCAGGAACACTGAAGCTTTCTTT
v_call: TRBV6-1; j_call: TRBJ2-5; d_call: .; clone_size: .; cdr3_aa: CASRDSPDRSQETQYF; cdr3_nt: TGTGCCAGCAGAGACTCCCCTGACAGGAGCCAAGAGACCCAGTACTTC
v_call: TRBV12-3/TRBV12-4; j_call: TRBJ1-6; d_call: TRBD1; clone_size: .; cdr3_aa: CASSFRQGGPLHF; cdr3_nt: TGTGCCAGCAGTTTTCGTCAGGGGGGACCCCTCCACTTT
v_call: TRBV6-1; j_call: TRBJ1-3; d_call: .; clone_size: .; cdr3_aa: CASSGYRDERPIYF; cdr3_nt: TGTGCCAGCAGTGGATACAGGGACGAAAGACCCATATATTTT
v_call: TRBV11-2; j_call: TRBJ2-3; d_call: TRBD1; clone_size: .; cdr3_aa: CASSLTGGGGADTQYF; cdr3_nt: TGTGCCAGCAGTCTCACAGGGGGCGGTGGAGCAGATACGCAGTATTTT
v_call: TRBV6-5; j_call: TRBJ2-5; d_call: TRBD2; clone_size: .; cdr3_aa: CASSYSGVAGSQETQYF; cdr3_nt: TGTGCCAGCAGTTATTCCGGGGTAGCGGGTTCCCAAGAGACCCAGTACTTC
v_call: TRBV24-1; j_call: TRBJ2-1; d_call: .; clone_size: once; cdr3_aa: CATSDLTSLGQFF; cdr3_nt: TGTGCCACCAGTGATTTGACGTCATTGGGGCAGTTCTTC
v_call: TRBV20-1; j_call: TRBJ1-2; d_call: .; clone_size: large; cdr3_aa: CSESRGGSGYTF; cdr3_nt: TGCAGTGAAAGCCGGGGAGGTAGCGGCTACACCTTC
v_call: TRBV2; j_call: TRBJ1-5; d_call: .; clone_size: few; cdr3_aa: CASSDRGPQPQHF; cdr3_nt: TGTGCCAGCAGTGATAGGGGTCCTCAGCCCCAGCATTTT
v_call: TRBV24-1; j_call: TRBJ1-2; d_call: .; clone_size: .; cdr3_aa: CATSEVTRNYGYTF; cdr3_nt: TGTGCCACCAGTGAAGTGACACGAAACTATGGCTACACCTTC
v_call: TRBV20-1; j_call: TRBJ1-6; d_call: .; clone_size: .; cdr3_aa: CSASASGAPPLHF; cdr3_nt: TGCAGTGCTAGTGCCTCCGGAGCCCCACCCCTCCACTTT
v_call: TRBV2; j_call: TRBJ1-2; d_call: .; clone_size: few; cdr3_aa: CASSELDRANYGYTF; cdr3_nt: TGTGCCAGCAGTGAACTGGACAGAGCTAACTATGGCTACACCTTC
v_call: TRBV20-1; j_call: TRBJ2-2; d_call: .; clone_size: .; cdr3_aa: CSAIRSLDTGELFF; cdr3_nt: TGCAGTGCTATAAGGTCGTTGGACACCGGGGAGCTGTTTTTT
v_call: TRBV29-1; j_call: TRBJ2-3; d_call: TRBD1; clone_size: .; cdr3_aa: CSVSTGGITDTQYF; cdr3_nt: TGCAGCGTCAGTACAGGGGGCATAACAGATACGCAGTATTTT
v_call: TRBV5-1; j_call: TRBJ1-1; d_call: TRBD1; clone_size: .; cdr3_aa: CASSSGRTGGEGAFF; cdr3_nt: TGCGCCAGCAGCTCAGGCCGTACAGGGGGTGAGGGAGCTTTCTTT
v_call: TRBV6-1; j_call: TRBJ1-1; d_call: .; clone_size: few; cdr3_aa: CASILDGNTEAFF; cdr3_nt: TGTGCCAGCATATTGGACGGGAACACTGAAGCTTTCTTT
v_call: TRBV20-1; j_call: TRBJ1-2; d_call: TRBD1; clone_size: few; cdr3_aa: CSASEGFTGGGLSYGYTF; cdr3_nt: TGCAGTGCTAGTGAGGGATTTACAGGGGGCGGGTTGAGCTATGGCTACACCTTC
v_call: TRBV3-1; j_call: TRBJ2-7; d_call: TRBD1; clone_size: .; cdr3_aa: CASSHGQGSYEQYF; cdr3_nt: TGTGCCAGCAGCCACGGACAGGGGTCCTACGAGCAGTACTTC
v_call: TRBV20-1; j_call: TRBJ2-3; d_call: TRBD2; clone_size: few; cdr3_aa: CSARRAGGGADTQYF; cdr3_nt: TGCAGTGCTAGAAGAGCGGGGGGCGGAGCGGATACGCAGTATTTT
v_call: TRBV20-1; j_call: TRBJ1-3; d_call: TRBD1; clone_size: .; cdr3_aa: CSARDNLDRGSGNTIYF; cdr3_nt: TGCAGTGCTAGAGATAATTTGGACAGGGGCTCTGGAAACACCATATATTTT
v_call: TRBV20-1; j_call: TRBJ1-2; d_call: TRBD1; clone_size: few; cdr3_aa: CSARPTGATNYGYTF; cdr3_nt: TGCAGTGCTCGCCCGACAGGGGCTACGAACTATGGCTACACCTTC
v_call: TRBV7-9; j_call: TRBJ2-6; d_call: .; clone_size: .; cdr3_aa: CASSLGMGLGSGANVLTF; cdr3_nt: TGTGCCAGCAGCTTAGGAATGGGGCTTGGTTCTGGGGCCAACGTCCTGACTTTC
v_call: TRBV6-1; j_call: TRBJ2-6; d_call: .; clone_size: .; cdr3_aa: CASIQGYNVLTF; cdr3_nt: TGTGCCAGCATCCAAGGGTACAACGTCCTGACTTTC
v_call: TRBV6-2/TRBV6-3; j_call: TRBJ1-2; d_call: .; clone_size: few; cdr3_aa: CASRSSAVYGYTF; cdr3_nt: TGTGCCAGCAGGTCGTCGGCGGTCTATGGCTACACCTTC
v_call: TRBV20-1; j_call: TRBJ1-2; d_call: TRBD1; clone_size: few; cdr3_aa: CSAPWGGQGPDGYTF; cdr3_nt: TGCAGTGCTCCTTGGGGGGGACAGGGGCCTGATGGCTACACCTTC
v_call: TRBV6-2/TRBV6-3; j_call: TRBJ1-2; d_call: .; clone_size: .; cdr3_aa: CASSQGTYGYTF; cdr3_nt: TGTGCCAGCAGTCAGGGTACCTATGGCTACACCTTC
v_call: TRBV2; j_call: TRBJ1-3; d_call: .; clone_size: .; cdr3_aa: CASSAQGSGNTIYF; cdr3_nt: TGTGCCAGCAGTGCTCAGGGTTCTGGAAACACCATATATTTT
v_call: TRBV6-5; j_call: TRBJ2-7; d_call: .; clone_size: .; cdr3_aa: CASSYLYEQYF; cdr3_nt: TGTGCCAGCAGTTACCTTTACGAGCAGTACTTC
v_call: TRBV6-1; j_call: TRBJ2-6; d_call: TRBD1; clone_size: few; cdr3_aa: CASRTGGSGANVLTF; cdr3_nt: TGTGCCAGCAGGACAGGGGGCAGTGGGGCCAACGTCCTGACTTTC